This T cell receptor beta chain was found in a study of memory CD4+ T cells and cytomegalovirus serostatus. The sort gate was single viable CD3+CD4+CD8-CD45RO+ cells for memory CD4+ T cells. Total CD4+ T cells were enriched by CD4 positive selection. The repertoire was sequenced with immunoSEQ multiplex PCR; TCRdb's copy has only in-frame clones and lacks some. Counted here are about 82,000 clones, less than 90% occurring once; the ten biggest clones make up around 0.78%. CDR3 size: 17 residues. Trimming took 5 bases from V and 4 from J; bases not matched to a gene: 11. The germline V gene encodes CDR1 SGHTA and CDR2 FQGTGA.

This receptor was obtained from an adult in good health and CMV-seronegative. The sequencing input was memory CD4+ T cells from blood. The rearrangement joins TRBV7-3 to TRBJ2-6; 7 nucleotides agree with TRBD1. The CDR3: CASSPTGVQAGANVLTF. DNA for the CDR3: TGTGCCAGCAGCCCTACAGGGGTGCAAGCCGGGGCCAACGTCCTGACTTTC.